This entry concerns a single T cell receptor (beta chain). Its antigen is as yet unknown. The data derive from a study of shared clonotypes between healthy human individuals. Study-level points and caveats: In general, naive subsets displayed greater estimated richness than memory subsets did. Among non-shared clonotypes, generation probabilities were lower than among those shared by all four donors.

Deep-level running was used for the assay. Authors' processing steps: Quality scores were absent from the junction-only immunoSEQ sequences, so filtering differed. Assay: immunoSEQ multiplex PCR; the TCRdb copy retains only in-frame clones and omits some. V, J and clone size reflect that table, while D and trimming were determined from the DNA. The sample has some 2,500,000 clones; under 95% are singletons. The CDR3 is 17 amino acids. The junction had 12 bases not matched to a gene; V was cut back by 3 bases and J by 4 bases. CDR1 MGHDK and CDR2 SYGVNS come from the germline V gene. The origin of this receptor is a man aged 18 to 30 in good health. Some clones in this sample may be carry-over from other donors' samples. The chain couples TRBV25-1 to TRBJ2-1; 7 bases map to TRBD1. Sequenced material: naive CD4+ T cells from PBMCs. Subset described: CD45RA+ positively selected. The CDR3 DNA reads as TGTGCCAGCAGTGATCTTGGGTTGGGGACAGATTACAATGAGCAGTTCTTC. The encoded protein is CASSDLGLGTDYNEQFF.